The T cell receptor beta chain under discussion was sequenced for a study of molecular identifiers for immune sequencing clone quantification (dated by TCRdb to the late 2010s). With regard to the full study: For a replicate experiment, RNA from approximately 20,000 or 100,000 naive CD8 T cells was divided into five aliquots, and four of the five aliquots were sequenced. This methods study benchmarked molecular-identifier clustering-based TCR repertoire sequencing (MIDCIRS) and TCR RNA copy counting, using CD8 T cells to do so.

The method behind the library was PCR. Sequencing used an Illumina HiSeq 4000. Bulk TCR libraries were made following a previously described method, with the TCR primers given in Table S5. Total RNA was purified with the Qiagen AllPrep DNA/RNA kit. Before analysis, reads from multiple sequencing runs of the same library were pooled. The original methods were these. Reads were retained only if the reads had an exact TCR constant sequence, and the retained reads were trimmed to 150 nt and grouped according to their 12-nt molecular barcodes. Reads within each barcode group were sub-clustered using a 15% Levenshtein threshold, and quality-weighted consensus sequences were constructed for each RNA molecule. Non-functional sequences were excluded, and lower-count sequences lying one edit away from another sequence were also excluded. Based on fitting two negative binomial distributions, any barcode sub-cluster with under 20% of the maximum read count was discarded. TCRdb reworked the public reads: Q25 trimming with fastp, MiXCR clone assembly, productive beta chains retained. Rows merge per CDR3 protein into single entries with the most common DNA and genes. These V and J calls are TCRdb output, not the study's own analysis. The sample includes about 100,000 distinct CDR3 sequences, with roughly a fifth observed a single time. Clones ranked in the top ten supply more than 1% of the sample.

With respect to this clonotype: Its antigen remains unidentified. Its ends do not fully match the called genes, so a read error is possible.

Libraries of naive CD8 T cells were built from approximately 22,000 to 940,000 sorted cells, with 10%, 30% or 50% of the purified RNA used. Naive CD8 T cells were FACS-sorted as CD8+CD4-CCR7+CD45RA+ on a BD FACSAria II into RLT Plus buffer. Approximately nine TCR copies' worth of Jurkat RNA were spiked into roughly 18,000-1,000,000 naive CD8 T cell samples to test detection sensitivity. Enrichment of CD8 T cells was done with RosetteSep CD8+ T Cell Enrichment Cocktail plus Ficoll-Paque, and ACK red cell lysis came afterward. Summary of the overall study and its limitations: When barcode sub-clustering was omitted, TCR diversity was inflated by chimeric consensus sequences, with chimeras reaching as high as 47%. Spiked-in Jurkat TCR RNA (10 copies' worth), which is not part of the donor repertoire, was contained in the naive libraries. Highly expanded clone sizes could be underestimated because identical TCR molecules may share a barcode. A single cell's worth of spiked-in Jurkat TCR RNA was reported detectable even among one million naive CD8 T cells. Clones above 20 RNA copies held over 98% of molecules in CMV-specific effector cells but under 1% in naive cells. Modeling indicated about 3 TCR RNA copies recovered per cell, compared with around 11 by digital PCR, which implies a capture efficiency of 25% to 35%.

Based on the germline V gene (reference sequence), the CDR1 and CDR2 sequences are LNHDA and SQIVND. Reading from cysteine to phenylalanine, the CDR3 counts 14 amino acids. The retained sequence is limited to the CDR3, 42 bases, with the frame set at the first base. The sequence is built from TRBV19 and TRBJ2-3, with 7 central nucleotides matching TRBD2. The TCR sequence derives from a human donor in good health. Some libraries in this study had Jurkat cell RNA spiked in. Sample: naive CD8+ T cells from blood, with Jurkat cell RNA spiked in. Sample cell subset or site, as interpreted from the label and publication: FACS-sorted CD8+CD4-CCR7+CD45RA+ naive T cells. The DNA sequence is as follows: TGTGCCAGTAGTTGGGGGACTACGTCAGGTACGCCGTATTTT. The encoded protein is CASSWGTTSGTPYF.